One TCR beta chain is described in this entry. This clonotype was detected many times. Its antigen remains undetermined. No base qualities exist here, and no much larger clone lies one base off it. The data originate from a study of T cells in Graves' hyperthyroidism and ophthalmopathy (dated by TCRdb to about 2019). In the study overall: Peripheral blood samples were taken at initial diagnosis, before any treatment was given. To identify distinguishing TCR V-J signatures, a discovery cohort of around 98 patients was used, comprising 43 with Graves' ophthalmopathy and approximately 57 with stable Graves' hyperthyroidism. Prospective prediction of ophthalmopathy was tested in an independent validation cohort of 18 to 20 hyperthyroidism patients and approximately 17 patients who later progressed to ophthalmopathy. For training and testing, the 100 or so patients in the discovery cohort were randomly divided in a 7:3 ratio. Thyroid tissue and blood T-cell repertoires from more than five Graves' hyperthyroidism patients were also compared in the study. After blood sampling, hyperthyroidism patients were treated with methimazole at a starting dose of 30 mg daily, and ophthalmopathy patients were treated with high-dose intravenous methylprednisolone. TCR Vbeta CDR3 sequencing of 135 peripheral blood samples (43 ophthalmopathy, 75 to 80 hyperthyroidism and approximately 17 progressor patients) is reported in the paper.

Hyperthyroidism patients were newly diagnosed, with disease duration under 2 months, and aged 18 to 65 years. Exclusion was applied to patients with uncontrolled infections, other autoimmune diseases, pregnancy or lactation. Diagnoses were based on clinical symptoms, serum thyroxine and TRAb, thyroid ultrasound and orbital computed tomography. Blood from progressor patients was collected at the time of first diagnosis with hyperthyroidism, before any ophthalmopathy symptoms had appeared. PBMCs were separated from over 9 ml of fresh peripheral blood using Ficoll-Paque density gradient centrifugation. Progressor patients were initially diagnosed with Graves' hyperthyroidism and developed ophthalmopathy during follow-up. Trizol reagent was used to extract total RNA, and RNA quality was then checked on an Agilent 2100 Bioanalyzer. The CDR3 holds 18 amino acids from the cysteine to the phenylalanine. Only the CDR3 DNA is retained, 54 bases long and in frame from the first base. From a lookup of the germline V gene, CDR1 and CDR2 are LGHNA and YNFKEQ. Clipping removes 3 bases from V and 1 base from J, with 12 as the unmatched junction base count.

The paper as a whole reports these results and caveats: No statistical method was used to fix the sample size in advance, and group allocation was not hidden from the investigators. During validation, the model predicted progression to ophthalmopathy a median of around six months ahead of onset, with around 65% sensitivity and around 73% specificity. Most expanded thyroid clonotypes (frequency above 0.001) were also detected in blood, a finding suggesting that blood repertoires may reflect thyroid immune responses. Ophthalmopathy was separated from stable hyperthyroidism by a 13 V-J signature model, with 85% to 90% sensitivity and about 81% specificity obtained in cross-validation and 80%/75% obtained in testing.

Amplification of TCR beta CDR3 regions was carried out from RNA transcripts. The first round of RT-PCR for the TCR CDR3 was performed with the HTBI primer set and the Qiagen OneStep RT-PCR kit. The libraries were constructed in a second round of multiplex PCR and then size-selected and purified. The libraries were sequenced on an Illumina HiSeq2000 using paired-end 100 bp reads. Turning to the authors' computational methods: SOAPnuke was used to process the raw data, with reads discarded if the reads contained adapters or uncalled bases, had a mean Phred below 15, or lacked an exact constant-primer or identifier match. High-quality paired reads were merged with COPE v1.2.5, and unique nucleotide sequences were defined as clonotypes. MiTCR v1.1 was used to align clonotypes to the IMGT TRBV, TRBD and TRBJ reference segments. Only V-J combinations with frequency above 0.0001, covering 99% to 99.2% of repertoires, were analysed. The TCS score was defined as the ratio of F50 (clonal expansion) to E x V (chaos), calculated using BLOSUM62-based TCRdist between CDR3 peptides within each V-J. Welch's t-statistics and random forest reduced fewer than 550 V-J features to some 14, which were used in a naive Bayes classifier (R e1071). The public reads were quality trimmed at Q25 with fastp and then assembled into clones with MiXCR by TCRdb, keeping productive beta chains. All rows with the same CDR3 protein become a single entry with the most common DNA and genes. Here the V and J calls rest on TCRdb's processing, not on the authors' analysis. The sample table holds around 33,000 distinct CDR3 sequences, of which around half were seen once. Clones ranked in the top ten supply roughly 6.2% of the sample.

The V gene is TRBV4-2 and the J gene is TRBJ1-1; TRBD1 aligns with 9 central bases. Sequenced input: blood. The clonotype was recovered from a woman between 50 and 59 years old with Graves' hyperthyroidism that later progressed to Graves' ophthalmopathy. The sequenced DNA is TGTGCCAGCAGCCAGACGGACAGGGGCTCATCAAAGAACACTGAAGCTTTCTTT. Translated, this gives CASSQTDRGSSKNTEAFF.